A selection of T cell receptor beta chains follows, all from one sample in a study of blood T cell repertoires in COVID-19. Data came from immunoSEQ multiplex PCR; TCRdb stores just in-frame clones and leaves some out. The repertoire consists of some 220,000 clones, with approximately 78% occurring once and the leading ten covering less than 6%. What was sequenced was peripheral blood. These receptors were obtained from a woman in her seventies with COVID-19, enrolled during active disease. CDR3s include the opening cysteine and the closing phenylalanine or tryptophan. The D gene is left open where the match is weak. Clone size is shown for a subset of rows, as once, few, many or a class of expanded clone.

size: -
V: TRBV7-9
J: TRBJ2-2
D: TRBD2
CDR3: CASSSAGLPTGELFF
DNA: TGTGCCAGCAGCTCCGCGGGACTACCCACCGGGGAGCTGTTTTTT

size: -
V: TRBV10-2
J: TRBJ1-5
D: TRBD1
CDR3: CASLPRQGTQPQHF
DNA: TGCGCCAGCTTACCAAGACAGGGAACTCAGCCCCAGCATTTT

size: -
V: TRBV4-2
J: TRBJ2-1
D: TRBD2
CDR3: CASSHPGGGRDGEQFF
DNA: TGTGCCAGCAGCCATCCGGGGGGGGGCAGGGATGGCGAGCAGTTCTTC

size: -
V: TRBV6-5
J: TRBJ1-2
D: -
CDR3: CASSYDKQGLGYTF
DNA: TGTGCCAGCAGTTACGATAAACAGGGCTTGGGCTACACCTTC

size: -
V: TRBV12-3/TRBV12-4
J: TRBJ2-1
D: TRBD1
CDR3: CASSALDRAEQFF
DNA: TGTGCCAGCAGTGCCCTGGACAGGGCTGAGCAGTTCTTC

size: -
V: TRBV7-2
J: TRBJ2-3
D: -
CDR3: CASSLVLVADTQYF
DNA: TGTGCCAGCAGCTTAGTACTAGTAGCAGATACGCAGTATTTT

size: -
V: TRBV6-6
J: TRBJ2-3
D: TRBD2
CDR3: CASARSGRGADTQYF
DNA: TGTGCCAGCGCCCGTAGCGGGAGAGGGGCAGATACGCAGTATTTT

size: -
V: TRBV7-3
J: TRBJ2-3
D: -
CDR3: CASSFQYTDTQYF
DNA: TGTGCCAGCAGCTTCCAGTATACAGATACGCAGTATTTT

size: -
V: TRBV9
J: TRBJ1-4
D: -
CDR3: CASSVAVGGEKLFF
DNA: TGTGCCAGCAGCGTAGCGGTCGGGGGAGAAAAACTGTTTTTT

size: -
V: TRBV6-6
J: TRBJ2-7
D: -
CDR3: CASSHPPSAPEQYF
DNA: TGTGCCAGCAGTCACCCCCCGAGTGCACCCGAGCAGTACTTC

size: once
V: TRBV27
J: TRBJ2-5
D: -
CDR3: CASSLGRGRAETQYF
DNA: TGTGCCAGCAGTTTGGGCAGGGGCCGCGCGGAAACCCAGTACTTC

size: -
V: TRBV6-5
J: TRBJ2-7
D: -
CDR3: CASSYLDEQYF
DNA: TGTGCCAGCAGTTACCTCGACGAGCAGTACTTC

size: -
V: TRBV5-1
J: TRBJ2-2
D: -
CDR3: CASSSLGGTGELFF
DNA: TGCGCCAGCAGTTCTCTTGGGGGGACCGGGGAGCTGTTTTTT

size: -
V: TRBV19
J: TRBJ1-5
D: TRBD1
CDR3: CASKGDRAYSNQPQHF
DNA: TGTGCCAGTAAAGGGGACAGGGCTTATAGCAATCAGCCCCAGCATTTT

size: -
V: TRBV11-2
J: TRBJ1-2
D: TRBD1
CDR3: CASRNPGGAAGYTF
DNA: TGTGCCAGCAGGAACCCAGGGGGCGCGGCGGGCTACACCTTC

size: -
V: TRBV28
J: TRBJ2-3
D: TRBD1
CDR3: CASSFIPTGATDTQYF
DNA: TGTGCCAGCAGTTTTATACCGACAGGGGCCACAGATACGCAGTATTTT

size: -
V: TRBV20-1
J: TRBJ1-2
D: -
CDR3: CSANREGGYTF
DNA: TGCAGTGCTAACAGGGAGGGTGGCTACACCTTC

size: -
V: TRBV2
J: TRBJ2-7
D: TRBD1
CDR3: CATKGTASYEQYF
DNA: TGTGCCACCAAAGGGACAGCCTCCTACGAGCAGTACTTC

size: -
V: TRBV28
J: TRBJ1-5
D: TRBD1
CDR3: CASSPPVGGTQPQHF
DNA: TGTGCCAGCAGTCCTCCGGTAGGGGGCACTCAGCCCCAGCATTTT

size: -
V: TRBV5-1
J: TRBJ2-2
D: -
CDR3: CASSLDRPNTGELFF
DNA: TGCGCCAGCAGCTTGGACAGGCCAAACACCGGGGAGCTGTTTTTT

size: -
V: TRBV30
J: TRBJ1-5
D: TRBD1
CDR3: CAWTGQGRKQPQHF
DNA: TGTGCCTGGACGGGACAGGGTAGGAAACAGCCCCAGCATTTT

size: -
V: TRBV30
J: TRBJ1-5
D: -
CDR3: CAWSVGGRQPQHF
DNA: TGTGCCTGGAGTGTGGGGGGAAGACAGCCCCAGCATTTT

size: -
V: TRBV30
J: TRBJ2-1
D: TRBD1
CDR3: CAWSVQNRGNSEQFF
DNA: TGTGCCTGGAGTGTACAGAACAGGGGGAATAGTGAGCAGTTCTTC

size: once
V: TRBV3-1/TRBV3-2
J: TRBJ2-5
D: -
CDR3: CASSKDDLRPRGRGGQETQYF
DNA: TGTGCCAGCAGCAAAGACGACTTACGACCGCGCGGGAGAGGGGGTCAAGAGACCCAGTACTTC

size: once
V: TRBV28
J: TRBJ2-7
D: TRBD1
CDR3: CASSFGGTGGDEQYF
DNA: TGTGCCAGCAGTTTTGGGGGGACAGGGGGCGACGAGCAGTACTTC

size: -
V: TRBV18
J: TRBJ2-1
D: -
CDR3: CASSPNLFEQFF
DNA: TGTGCCAGCTCACCAAATCTATTTGAGCAGTTCTTC

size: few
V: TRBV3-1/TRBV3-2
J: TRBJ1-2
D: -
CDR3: CASSLSSNTYGYTF
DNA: TGTGCCAGCAGCCTCTCATCCAACACCTATGGCTACACCTTC

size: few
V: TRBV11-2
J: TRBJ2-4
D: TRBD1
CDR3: CASSFRGQDLAKNIQYF
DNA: TGTGCCAGCAGCTTCCGAGGACAGGATTTAGCCAAAAACATTCAGTACTTC

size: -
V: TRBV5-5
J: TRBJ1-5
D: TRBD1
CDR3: CASSFTGGKSNQPQHF
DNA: TGTGCCAGCAGCTTTACAGGGGGCAAGAGCAATCAGCCCCAGCATTTT

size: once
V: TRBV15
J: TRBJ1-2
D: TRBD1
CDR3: CATSGWGTGGGGYTF
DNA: TGTGCCACCAGCGGGTGGGGGACAGGGGGCGGTGGCTACACCTTC

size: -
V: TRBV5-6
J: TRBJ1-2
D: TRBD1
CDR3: CASTWDRVINGYTF
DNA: TGTGCCAGCACCTGGGACAGGGTTATTAATGGCTACACCTTC

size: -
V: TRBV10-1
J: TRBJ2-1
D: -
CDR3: CASSNRKSSYNEQFF
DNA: TGCGCCAGCAGCAACAGGAAGAGCTCCTACAATGAGCAGTTCTTC

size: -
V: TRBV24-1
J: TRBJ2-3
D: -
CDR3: CASLDYRTDTQYF
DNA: TGTGCCAGCCTAGATTACCGCACAGATACGCAGTATTTT

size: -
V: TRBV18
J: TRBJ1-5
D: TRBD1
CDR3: CASSPGQANQPQHF
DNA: TGTGCCAGCTCACCTGGACAGGCCAATCAGCCCCAGCATTTT

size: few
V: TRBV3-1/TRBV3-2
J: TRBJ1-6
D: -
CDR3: CASSQDHGSSPLHF
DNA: TGTGCCAGCAGCCAAGATCACGGGAGTTCACCCCTCCACTTT

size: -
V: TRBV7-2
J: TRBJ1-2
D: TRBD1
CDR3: CASRALQGASGYTF
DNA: TGTGCCAGCCGGGCGTTACAGGGGGCCAGTGGCTACACCTTC

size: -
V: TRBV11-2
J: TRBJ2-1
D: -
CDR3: CASSLRRDYLINEQFF
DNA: TGTGCCAGCAGCTTACGTCGAGACTACCTTATCAATGAGCAGTTCTTC

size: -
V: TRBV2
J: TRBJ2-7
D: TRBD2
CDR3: CASSLRELEQYF
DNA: TGTGCCAGCAGTTTGCGGGAGTTGGAGCAGTACTTC

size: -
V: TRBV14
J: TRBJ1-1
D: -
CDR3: CASSQDLGQVNTEAFF
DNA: TGTGCCAGCAGCCAAGATCTGGGGCAGGTCAACACTGAAGCTTTCTTT

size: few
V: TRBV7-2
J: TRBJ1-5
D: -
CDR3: CASSLQGTNQPQHF
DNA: TGTGCCAGCAGCTTACAGGGTACCAATCAGCCCCAGCATTTT

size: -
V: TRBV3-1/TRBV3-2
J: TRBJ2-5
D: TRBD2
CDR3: CASSLTSEGETQYF
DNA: TGTGCCAGCAGCTTGACTAGCGAGGGAGAGACCCAGTACTTC